This is a list of T cell receptor beta chains from one sample in a study of blood T cell repertoires in COVID-19. Repertoires were generated with immunoSEQ multiplex PCR, while TCRdb's copy carries only in-frame clones and drops some. Here the sample spans about 190,000 clones, around 87% being singletons. Sample: peripheral blood. The receptor set was obtained from a man aged 35 to 55 with active or convalescent COVID-19. Both conserved end residues are part of each CDR3. The order of the fields is V gene, clone size, D gene, J gene, CDR3 protein, CDR3 DNA. D genes are given only for firm matches. The size field is filled for only some rows; it gives once, few, many or a size class.

>TRBV5-1|.|.|TRBJ1-1
CASSETPQGNTEAFF
TGCGCCAGCAGCGAGACCCCTCAGGGGAACACTGAAGCTTTCTTT
>TRBV6-2/TRBV6-3|.|.|TRBJ2-7
CASSYDQRSSYEQYF
TGTGCCAGCAGTTACGATCAGCGATCCTCCTACGAGCAGTACTTC
>TRBV5-4|once|.|TRBJ1-2
CASSPMLRDKGGYTF
TGTGCCAGCAGCCCGATGCTCCGGGACAAAGGTGGCTACACCTTC
>TRBV7-2|once|.|TRBJ1-1
CASSLSGGGYTEAFF
TGTGCCAGCAGCTTATCGGGCGGGGGATACACTGAAGCTTTCTTT
>TRBV28|once|.|TRBJ1-6
CAISQGVNSPLHF
TGTGCCATTTCACAGGGAGTAAATTCACCCCTCCACTTT
>TRBV7-9|.|TRBD1|TRBJ2-3
CASSPSGGRGDTQYF
TGTGCCAGCAGCCCCTCAGGGGGTCGGGGAGATACGCAGTATTTT
>TRBV2|.|TRBD1|TRBJ2-7
CASSGEQGNPYEQYF
TGTGCCAGCAGTGGGGAACAGGGGAACCCCTACGAGCAGTACTTC
>TRBV7-3|once|TRBD1|TRBJ1-6
CASSPGDRGNNSPLHF
TGTGCCAGCAGCCCCGGGGACAGGGGAAATAATTCACCCCTCCACTTT
>TRBV6-2/TRBV6-3|.|.|TRBJ2-1
CASSYAEDYEQFF
TGTGCCAGCAGTTATGCAGAAGACTATGAGCAGTTCTTC
>TRBV2|.|.|TRBJ2-3
CASHGGRGTSTDTQYF
TGTGCCAGCCACGGGGGGCGGGGGACTAGCACAGATACGCAGTATTTT
>TRBV28|few|.|TRBJ1-1
CASSLAGVNTEAFF
TGTGCCAGCAGTTTGGCGGGGGTGAACACTGAAGCTTTCTTT
>TRBV27|.|TRBD1|TRBJ1-6
CASSNFGTEHSPLHF
TGTGCCAGCAGCAACTTCGGGACAGAGCATTCACCCCTCCACTTT